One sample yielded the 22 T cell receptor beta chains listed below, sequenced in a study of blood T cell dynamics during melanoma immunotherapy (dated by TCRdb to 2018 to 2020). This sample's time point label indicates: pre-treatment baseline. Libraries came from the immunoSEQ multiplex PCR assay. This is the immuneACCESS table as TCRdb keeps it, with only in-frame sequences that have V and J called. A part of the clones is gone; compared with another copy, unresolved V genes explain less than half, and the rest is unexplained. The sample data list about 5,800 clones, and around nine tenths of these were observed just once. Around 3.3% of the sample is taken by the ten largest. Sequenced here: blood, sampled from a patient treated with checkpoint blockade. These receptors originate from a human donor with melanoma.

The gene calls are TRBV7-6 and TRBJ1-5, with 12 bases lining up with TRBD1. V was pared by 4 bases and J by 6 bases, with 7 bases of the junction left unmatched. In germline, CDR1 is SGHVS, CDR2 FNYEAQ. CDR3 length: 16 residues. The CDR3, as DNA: TGTGCCAGCAGCTCGGGACAGGGGGCGTTAGGTCAGCCCCAGCATTTT. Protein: CASSSGQGALGQPQHF.

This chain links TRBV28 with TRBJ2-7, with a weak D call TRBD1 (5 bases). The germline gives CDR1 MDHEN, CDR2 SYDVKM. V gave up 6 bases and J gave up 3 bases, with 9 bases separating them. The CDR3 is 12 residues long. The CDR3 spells CASSRQLYEQYF. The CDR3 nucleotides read TGTGCCAGCAGCCGACAGCTCTACGAGCAGTACTTC.

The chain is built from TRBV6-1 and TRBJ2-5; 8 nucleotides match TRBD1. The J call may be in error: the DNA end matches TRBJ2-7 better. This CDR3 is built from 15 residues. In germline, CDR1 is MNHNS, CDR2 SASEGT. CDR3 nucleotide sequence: TGTGCCAGCACCCAATCCGGGACAGGCTACTACGAGCAGTACTTC. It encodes CASTQSGTGYYEQYF.

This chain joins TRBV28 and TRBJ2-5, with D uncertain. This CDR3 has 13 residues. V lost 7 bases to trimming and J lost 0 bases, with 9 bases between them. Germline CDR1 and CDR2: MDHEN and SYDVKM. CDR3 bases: TGTGCCAGCACTCCCGGGTACCAAGAGACCCAGTACTTC. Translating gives CASTPGYQETQYF.

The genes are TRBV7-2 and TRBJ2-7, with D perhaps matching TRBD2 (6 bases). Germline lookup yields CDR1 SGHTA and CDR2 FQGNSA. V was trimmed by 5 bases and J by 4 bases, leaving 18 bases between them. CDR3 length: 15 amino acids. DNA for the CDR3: TGTGCCAGCAGCAAAGTGGGAACGGGGGAGTACGAGCAGTACTTC. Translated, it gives CASSKVGTGEYEQYF.

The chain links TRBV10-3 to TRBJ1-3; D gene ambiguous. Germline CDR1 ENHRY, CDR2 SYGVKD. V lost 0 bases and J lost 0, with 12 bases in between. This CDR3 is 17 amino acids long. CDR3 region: CAISESARGSSGNTIYF. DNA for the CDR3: TGTGCCATCAGTGAGTCGGCGCGCGGGTCCTCTGGAAACACCATATATTTT.

CDR3 sequence reads: CASSVGASGNIQETQYF. CDR3 nucleotides: TGTGCCAGCAGCGTAGGAGCTAGCGGGAATATACAAGAGACCCAGTACTTC. The chain employs TRBV9 and TRBJ2-5, with 9 bases lining up with TRBD2. The V segment lost 0 bases and the J segment 2 bases; nucleotides outside the gene matches: 8. This CDR3 has 17 residues. Germline values: CDR1 SGDLS, CDR2 YYNGEE. The variable domain in full, with the rest retrieved from reference TRBV9 and TRBJ2-5, is DSGVTQTPKHLITATGQRVTLRCSPRSGDLSVYWYQQSLDQGLQFLIQYYNGEERAKGNILERFSAQQFPDLHSELNLSSLELGDSALYFCASSVGASGNIQETQYFGPGTRLLVL.

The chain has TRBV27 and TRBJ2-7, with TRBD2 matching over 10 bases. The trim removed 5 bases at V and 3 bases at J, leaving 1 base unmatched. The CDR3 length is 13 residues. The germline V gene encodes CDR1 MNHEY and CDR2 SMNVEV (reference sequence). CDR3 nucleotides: TGTGCCAGCAGTCCTAGCGGGAGCTACGAGCAGTACTTC. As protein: CASSPSGSYEQYF.

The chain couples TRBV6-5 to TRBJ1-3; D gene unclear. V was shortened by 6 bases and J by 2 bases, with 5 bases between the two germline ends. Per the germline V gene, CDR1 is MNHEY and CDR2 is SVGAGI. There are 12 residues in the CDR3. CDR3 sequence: CASRETGNTIYF. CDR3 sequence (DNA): TGTGCCAGCAGGGAAACTGGAAACACCATATATTTT.

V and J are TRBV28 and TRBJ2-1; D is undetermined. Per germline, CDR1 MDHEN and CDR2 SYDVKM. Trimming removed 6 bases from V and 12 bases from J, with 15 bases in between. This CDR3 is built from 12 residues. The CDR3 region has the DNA TGTGCCAGCAGCTCCGCCCCCAGTACGCAGTTCTTC. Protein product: CASSSAPSTQFF.

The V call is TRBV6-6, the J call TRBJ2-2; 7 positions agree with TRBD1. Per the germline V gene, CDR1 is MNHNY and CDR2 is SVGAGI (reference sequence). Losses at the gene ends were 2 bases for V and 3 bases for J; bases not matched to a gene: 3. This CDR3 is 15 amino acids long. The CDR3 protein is CASSYPGQYTGELFF. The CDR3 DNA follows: TGTGCCAGCAGTTACCCGGGACAGTACACCGGGGAGCTGTTTTTT.

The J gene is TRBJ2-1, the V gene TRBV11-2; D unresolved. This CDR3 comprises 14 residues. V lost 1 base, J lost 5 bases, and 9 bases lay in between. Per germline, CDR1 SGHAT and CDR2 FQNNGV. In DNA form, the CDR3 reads TGTGCCAGCAGCTTAGCACTTTCGAACAATGAGCAGTTCTTC. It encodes CASSLALSNNEQFF.

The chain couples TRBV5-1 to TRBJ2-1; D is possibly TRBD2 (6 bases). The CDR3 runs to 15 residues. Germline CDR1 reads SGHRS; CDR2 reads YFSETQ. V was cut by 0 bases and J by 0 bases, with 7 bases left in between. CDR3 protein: CASSLGLVSYNEQFF. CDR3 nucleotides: TGCGCCAGCAGCTTGGGACTAGTCTCCTACAATGAGCAGTTCTTC.

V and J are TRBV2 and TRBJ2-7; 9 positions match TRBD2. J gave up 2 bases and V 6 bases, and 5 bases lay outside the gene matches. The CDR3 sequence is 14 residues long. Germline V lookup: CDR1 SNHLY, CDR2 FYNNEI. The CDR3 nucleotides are TGTGCCAGCAGGGGCGGGAGGGCCCCCTACGAGCAGTACTTC. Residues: CASRGGRAPYEQYF.

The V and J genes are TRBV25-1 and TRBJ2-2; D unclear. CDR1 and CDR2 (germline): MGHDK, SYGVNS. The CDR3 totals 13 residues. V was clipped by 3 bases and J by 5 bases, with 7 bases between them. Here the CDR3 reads CASSDSWTGELFF. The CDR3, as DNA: TGTGCCAGCAGTGACAGCTGGACCGGGGAGCTGTTTTTT.

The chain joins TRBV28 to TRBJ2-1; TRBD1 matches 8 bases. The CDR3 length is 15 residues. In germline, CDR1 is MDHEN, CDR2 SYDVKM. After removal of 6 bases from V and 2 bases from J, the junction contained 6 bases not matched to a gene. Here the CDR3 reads CASRRQGPAYNEQFF. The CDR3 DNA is TGTGCCAGCAGACGACAGGGGCCCGCCTACAATGAGCAGTTCTTC.

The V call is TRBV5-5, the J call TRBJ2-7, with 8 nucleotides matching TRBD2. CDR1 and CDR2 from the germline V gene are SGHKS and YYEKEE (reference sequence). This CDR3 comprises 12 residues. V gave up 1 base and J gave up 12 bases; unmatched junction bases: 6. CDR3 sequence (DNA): TGTGCCAGCAGCTTGACTAGCGGTAGGGGGTACTTC. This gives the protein CASSLTSGRGYF.

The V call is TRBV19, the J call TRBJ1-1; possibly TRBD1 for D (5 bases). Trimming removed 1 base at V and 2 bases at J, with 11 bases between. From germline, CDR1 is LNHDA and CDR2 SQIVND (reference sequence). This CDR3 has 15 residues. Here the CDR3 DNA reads TGTGCCAGTAGTATAGGTCCAGGGTCTAACACTGAAGCTTTCTTT. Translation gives CASSIGPGSNTEAFF. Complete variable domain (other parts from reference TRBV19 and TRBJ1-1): DGGITQSPKYLFRKEGQNVTLSCEQNLNHDAMYWYRQDPGQGLRLIYYSQIVNDFQKGDIAEGYSVSREKKESFPLTVTSAQKNPTAFYLCASSIGPGSNTEAFFGQGTRLTVV.

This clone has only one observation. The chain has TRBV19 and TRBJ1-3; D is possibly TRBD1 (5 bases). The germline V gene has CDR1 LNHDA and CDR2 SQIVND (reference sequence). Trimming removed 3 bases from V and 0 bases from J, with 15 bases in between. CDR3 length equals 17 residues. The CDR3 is CASSIRGVSSSGNTIYF. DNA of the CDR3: TGTGCCAGTAGTATCCGGGGCGTTTCATCCTCTGGAAACACCATATATTTT.

CDR3 coding DNA: TGTGCCAGCAGCTTAGCCCCAAAAGAGACCCAGTACTTC. Amino acids: CASSLAPKETQYF. The genes are TRBV7-7 and TRBJ2-5; D remains unclear. Germline CDR1 SSHAT, CDR2 FNYEAQ (reference sequence). V dropped 0 bases and J dropped 3 bases, with 5 bases sitting between them. CDR3 length: 13 amino acids.

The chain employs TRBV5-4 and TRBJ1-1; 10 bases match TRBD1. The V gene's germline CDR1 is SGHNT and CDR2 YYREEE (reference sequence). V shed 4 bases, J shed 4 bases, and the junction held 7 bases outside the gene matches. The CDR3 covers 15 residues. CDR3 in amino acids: CASSKRTGGSTEAFF. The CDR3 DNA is TGTGCCAGCAGCAAACGGACAGGGGGTTCCACTGAAGCTTTCTTT.

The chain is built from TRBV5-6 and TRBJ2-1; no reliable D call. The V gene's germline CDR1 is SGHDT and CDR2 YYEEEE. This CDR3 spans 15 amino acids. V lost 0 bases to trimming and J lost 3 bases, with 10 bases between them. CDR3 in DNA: TGTGCCAGCAGCTTGGATGCGTTCTTCTACAATGAGCAGTTCTTC. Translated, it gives CASSLDAFFYNEQFF.